The T cell receptor beta chain under discussion was sequenced for a study of T cell responses to AZD1222 COVID-19 vaccine. The CDR3 sequence is 11 residues long. V shed 6 bases and J 7 bases; nucleotides not matched to a gene: 5. Germline V gene sequence: CDR1 SQVTM, CDR2 ANQGSEA. Profiled with immunoSEQ multiplex PCR; TCRdb holds only in-frame clones, not every one. This sample has approximately 140,000 clones; 90% to 95% occur once, and the top ten carry around 5.2%. Study-level points and caveats: Possibly, clonal diversity was underestimated; donors were largely white British and included more females. Per reports, nearly half of all spike-specific TCRs target regions that are unmutated in variants. The breadth and depth of Spike-specific TCRs increased once two AZD1222 doses had been given.

Of note for this clone: The antigen remains unidentified.

The TCR sequence derives from an adult in good health. This specimen was peripheral blood, taken on day 0 of AZD1222 vaccination. The chain carries TRBV29-1 and TRBJ1-1; TRBD1 agrees at 7 bases. The CDR3: CSVARTGEAFF. The CDR3 DNA follows: TGCAGCGTCGCGAGGACAGGTGAAGCTTTCTTT.